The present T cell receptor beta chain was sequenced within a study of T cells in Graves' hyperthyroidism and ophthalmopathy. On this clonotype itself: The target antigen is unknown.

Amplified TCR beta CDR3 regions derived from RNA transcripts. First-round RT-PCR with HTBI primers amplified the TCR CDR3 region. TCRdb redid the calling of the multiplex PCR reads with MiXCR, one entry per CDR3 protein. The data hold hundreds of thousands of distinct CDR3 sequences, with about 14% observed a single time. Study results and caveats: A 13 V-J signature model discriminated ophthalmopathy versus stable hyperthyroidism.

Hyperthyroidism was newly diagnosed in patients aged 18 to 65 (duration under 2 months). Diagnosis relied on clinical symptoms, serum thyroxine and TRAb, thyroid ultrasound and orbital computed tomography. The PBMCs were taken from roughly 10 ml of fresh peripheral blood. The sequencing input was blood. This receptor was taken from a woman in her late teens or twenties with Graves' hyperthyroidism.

The CDR3 DNA sequence: TGTGCCAGCAGTCGCTTCGCTAGCGACTCCTACGAGCAGTACTTC. Translating gives CASSRFASDSYEQYF. The V gene is TRBV14, the J gene TRBJ2-7, with D tentatively TRBD2 (6 bases). V gave up 6 bases and J gave up 0 bases, with 15 bases separating them. The CDR3 sequence is 15 residues long. Germline CDR1 and CDR2: SGHDN and FVKESK.